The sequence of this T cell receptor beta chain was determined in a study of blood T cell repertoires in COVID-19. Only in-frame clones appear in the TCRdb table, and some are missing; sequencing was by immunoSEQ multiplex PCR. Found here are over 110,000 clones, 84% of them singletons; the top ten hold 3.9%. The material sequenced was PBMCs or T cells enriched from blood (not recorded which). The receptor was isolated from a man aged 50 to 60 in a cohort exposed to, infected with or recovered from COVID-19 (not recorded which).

The CDR3 coding sequence is TGTGCCAGCAGCCTTTACTCTGGGGCCAACGTCCTGACTTTC. Its translation: CASSLYSGANVLTF. This rearrangement joins TRBV3-1 (or the pseudogene TRBV3-2) to TRBJ2-6; D call uncertain. The V end lost 4 bases, the J end lost 0 bases, and 4 bases lay between the germline ends. The CDR3 extends over 14 amino acids. Germline CDR1 and CDR2: LGHDT and YNNKEL (reference sequence).